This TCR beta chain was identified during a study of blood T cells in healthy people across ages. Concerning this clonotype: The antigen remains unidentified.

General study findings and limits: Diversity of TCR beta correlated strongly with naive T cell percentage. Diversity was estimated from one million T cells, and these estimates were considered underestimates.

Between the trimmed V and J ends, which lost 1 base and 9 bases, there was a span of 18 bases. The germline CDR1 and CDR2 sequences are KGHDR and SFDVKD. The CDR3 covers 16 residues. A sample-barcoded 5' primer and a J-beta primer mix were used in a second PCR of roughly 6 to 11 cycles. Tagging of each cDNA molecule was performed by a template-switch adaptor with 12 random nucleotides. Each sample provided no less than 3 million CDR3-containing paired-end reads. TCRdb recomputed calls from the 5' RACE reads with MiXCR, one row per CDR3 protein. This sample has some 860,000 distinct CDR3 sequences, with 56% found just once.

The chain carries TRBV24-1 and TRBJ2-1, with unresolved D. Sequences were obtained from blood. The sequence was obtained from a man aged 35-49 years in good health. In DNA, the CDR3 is TGTGCCACCAGTGATTTCGCCAGGTCAGCGACCGGTGAGCAGTTCTTC. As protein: CATSDFARSATGEQFF.